This T cell receptor (beta chain) was captured in a study of Ad26.COV2.S vaccination and SARS-CoV-2 variants. The method was immunoSEQ multiplex PCR; TCRdb's version includes in-frame clones alone and lacks a portion of them. The sample includes about 260,000 clones, about 83% seen only once; the top ten take roughly 3%. Findings and caveats of the study: Vaccinated individuals (as opposed to placebo recipients) had higher spike-specific TCR breadth. Total T cell responses were possibly underestimated by TCR breadth and depth analyses.

This clone was seen a few times. Its specificity is not known. Treatment of the sample: roughly 18 received Ad26.COV2.S at low or high dose, single or two shots; 5 received placebo; per-sample allocation not given. Sampling was performed 63 days after the first vaccine or placebo injection. The vaccine antigen was prefusion-stabilized Wuhan SARS-CoV-2 spike. Deletions cut 3 bases from V and 7 bases from J, with 12 bases between. The CDR3 loop spans 14 amino acids. Looked up from germline, CDR1 is MGHRA and CDR2 is YSYEKL. J is TRBJ1-4 and V is TRBV4-1, with D possibly being TRBD1 (5 bases). The receptor comes from a person between 18 and 65 years old who received the Ad26.COV2.S COVID-19 vaccine or a placebo. The material was peripheral blood, obtained in a trial of Ad26.COV2.S vaccine versus placebo. CDR3 coding DNA: TGCGCCAGCAGCCATCTCGACAGTGGTGAAAAACTGTTTTTT. It specifies CASSHLDSGEKLFF.